This note documents a single T cell receptor (beta chain) sequence. Its antigen is unknown. The beta constant-region primer was an equimolar mix of two oligonucleotides covering TRBC1 and TRBC2. Ligated cDNA was amplified by four rounds of PCR with nested alpha and beta constant-region primers and SP2. TCRdb re-derived calls from the UMI-ligation and nested PCR reads in MiXCR, one entry per CDR3 protein. The sample yields 120,000 to 150,000 distinct CDR3 sequences, over 20% seen once. The CDR3 has 13 amino acids. In germline, CDR1 is KGHSH, CDR2 LQKENI. Trimming took off 3 bases at V and 5 bases at J, with 9 bases between the two ends. This sample was taken from a study of naive and memory T cell subsets. Whole-study results and caveats: A few larger clonotypes appeared in naive repertoires, especially CD8, possibly memory cells re-expressing CD45RA.

The sequenced sample was naive CD4+ T cells from blood. J is TRBJ2-3 and V is TRBV18; D ambiguous. The TCR was taken from a human donor in good health. CDR3 loop: CASSPFLGDTQYF. CDR3 coding DNA: TGTGCCAGCTCACCGTTCCTTGGAGATACGCAGTATTTT.